The clone carrying this T cell receptor beta chain was picked up a small number of times. Its specificity is not known. Trimming shortened V by 2 bases and J by 0 bases, and 11 bases separated the two germline ends. Germline V gene lookup returns CDR1 ENHRY and CDR2 SYGVKD. This CDR3 has 15 amino acids. This entry is derived from a study of CD8 T cell repertoires and HIV-1 epitope variants. Study results and caveats: Six of nine antigen-specific clonotypes appeared cross-reactive to autologous or escape variants.

Profiled with immunoSEQ multiplex PCR; TCRdb holds only in-frame clones, not every one. The table shows roughly 100,000 clones, with roughly four fifths occurring only once. The clonotype was recovered from a male donor with HIV. Sequenced input: uncultured baseline CD8+ T cells from peripheral blood mononuclear cells (PBMCs). The chain couples TRBV10-3 to TRBJ2-7; D is ambiguous. The CDR3 nucleotides read TGTGCCATCAGTGAGGGGGTAGTAACCTCCTACGAGCAGTACTTC. This codes for CAISEGVVTSYEQYF.